Given below is one T cell receptor beta chain in context. Using immunoSEQ multiplex PCR, the repertoire was profiled, and TCRdb retains in-frame clones only, with some absent. Of 55,000 to 85,000 clones listed, around 90% were seen once; the top ten hold about 0.31%. V was shortened by 5 bases and J by 3 bases, with 11 bases between the two germline ends. Germline V lookup: CDR1 SGHAT, CDR2 FQNNGV. This CDR3 contains 14 residues. This record belongs to a study of T cell changes during pregnancy in multiple sclerosis. The clonotype comes from a female donor with multiple sclerosis, enrolled in a pregnancy study. J is TRBJ1-3 and V is TRBV11-2, with D unresolved. Sample: CD4+ T cells from peripheral blood mononuclear cells, taken after pregnancy. DNA for the CDR3: TGTGCCAGCAGCCCCACAAGGAGTGGAAACACCATATATTTT. As protein: CASSPTRSGNTIYF.